Presented here are 31 T cell receptor beta chains from one specimen sequenced in a study of blood T cells in healthy people across ages. A J-beta primer mix and a sample-barcoded 5' primer were used in a second PCR of roughly 6 to 11 cycles. MiXCR, run by TCRdb on the 5' RACE reads, gives a single entry per CDR3 protein. The sample comprises some 710,000 distinct CDR3 sequences, around 45% of which are singletons, and about a sixth rests with the top ten. The sequenced material came from blood. The receptors derive from a man aged 80 or over in good health.

This clonotype occurred many times. J is TRBJ2-5 and V is TRBV30; 8 bases map to TRBD1. With 0 bases clipped from V and 3 bases from J, the junction kept 6 bases outside the gene matches. Germline values: CDR1 GTSNPN, CDR2 SVGIG (reference sequence). CDR3 size: 15 residues. CDR3 DNA sequence: TGTGCCTGGAGTGTACCCAGGGGGCAAGAAGAGACCCAGTACTTC. Its protein is CAWSVPRGQEETQYF.

Comments on this clonotype: A clone one base away is much larger, so this may be a read error. The chain links TRBV5-5 to TRBJ2-7, with D uncertain. The J call may be faulty, since TRBJ2-5 better matches the DNA end. Germline-derived CDR1 and CDR2 are SGHKS and YYEKEE (reference sequence). The CDR3 has 14 residues. CDR3 in amino acids: CASSVAVTEETQYF. DNA of the CDR3: TGTGCCAGCAGCGTGGCCGTGACGGAAGAGACCCAGTACTTC.

The V call is TRBV16, the J call TRBJ2-5, with D uncertain. The J call could be wrong; TRBJ2-7 is a better fit for the DNA end. The CDR3 length is 15 residues. The germline V gene has CDR1 KGHSY and CDR2 FQNENV. The CDR3 DNA reads as TGTGCCAGCAGCCGAAAAACGAGTCGCGCTTACGAGCAGTACTTC. Amino acid sequence: CASSRKTSRAYEQYF.

The chain couples TRBV18 to TRBJ2-7; 7 positions agree with TRBD2. After removal of 4 bases from V and 3 bases from J, the junction contained 6 bases not matched to a gene. The CDR3 extends over 14 amino acids. Germline-derived CDR1 and CDR2 are KGHSH and LQKENI. Written as DNA, the CDR3 is TGTGCCAGCTCACAGACCGGGACTAACTACGAGCAGTACTTC. This translates into CASSQTGTNYEQYF.

The chain recombines TRBV12-3 or TRBV12-4 with TRBJ2-1; D call uncertain. The CDR3 is 13 residues long. Trimming removed 5 bases at V and 4 bases at J, with 9 bases between. CDR3 nucleotide sequence: TGTGCCAGCAGTAAGGTAGATTACAATGAGCAGTTCTTC. Translation: CASSKVDYNEQFF.

The chain couples TRBV20-1 to TRBJ2-5; 10 nucleotides agree with TRBD2. The CDR3 covers 13 residues. CDR1 and CDR2 (germline): DFQATT, SNEGSKA (reference sequence). The CDR3 DNA is TGCAGCGCCGGGACTAGCGCAGAAGAGACCCAGTACTTC. Its translation is CSAGTSAEETQYF.

The table lists this clonotype with many counts. The rearrangement uses TRBV15 and TRBJ2-1; 11 positions agree with TRBD2. This CDR3 contains 15 residues. V dropped 2 bases and J dropped 10; count of bases not matched to a gene: 7. CDR1 LNHNV and CDR2 YYDKDF come from the germline V gene (reference sequence). The CDR3 DNA is TGTGCCACCAGCAGAACTCCTCTAGCGGGAGGCGAGCAGTTCTTC. This codes for CATSRTPLAGGEQFF.

J is TRBJ1-5 and V is TRBV10-3, with a tentative D call TRBD1 (5 bases). The V gene lost 0 bases and the J gene lost 0 bases, with 9 bases spanning the gap. Germline lookup yields CDR1 ENHRY and CDR2 SYGVKD. This CDR3 has 16 amino acids. The CDR3 nucleotides read TGTGCCATCAGTGAGTCGGGGGGGGATAGCAATCAGCCCCAGCATTTT. Translated, it gives CAISESGGDSNQPQHF.

The chain couples TRBV5-1 to TRBJ2-1; TRBD2 agrees at 12 bases. Trimming at V came to 3 bases and at J to 9 bases, leaving 4 bases not matched to a gene. Looked up from germline, CDR1 is SGHRS and CDR2 is YFSETQ. The CDR3 contains 14 residues. Written as DNA, the CDR3 is TGCGCCAGCAGCTGGACTAGCGGGATCAGTGAGCAGTTCTTC. It codes for CASSWTSGISEQFF.

This clonotype was seen a handful of times. The V gene is TRBV4-2, the J gene TRBJ2-1; D might be TRBD2 (5 bases). Germline assignment: CDR1 LGHNA and CDR2 YNFKEQ. With 0 bases removed from V and 8 bases from J, the gap between germline ends came to 11 bases. The CDR3 has 14 residues. The DNA of the CDR3 is TGTGCCAGCAGCCAAGATCTGGGAGAGGATGAGCAGTTCTTC. It specifies CASSQDLGEDEQFF.

This clonotype was counted between two and nine times. This CDR3 reads CASSSGTGGLLQYF. The CDR3 DNA reads as TGCGCCAGCAGCTCAGGGACAGGGGGCTTGTTGCAGTACTTC. V and J are TRBV5-1 and TRBJ2-7; 12 positions agree with TRBD1. The CDR3 runs to 14 residues. With 3 bases clipped from V and 9 bases from J, the junction kept 7 bases outside the gene matches. Per the germline V gene, CDR1 is SGHRS and CDR2 is YFSETQ. The full variable domain, rest sourced from reference TRBV5-1 and TRBJ2-7, is KAGVTQTPRYLIKTRGQQVTLSCSPISGHRSVSWYQQTPGQGLQFLFEYFSETQRNKGNFPGRFSGRQFSNSRSEMNVSTLELGDSALYLCASSSGTGGLLQYFGPGTRLTVT.

The chain combines TRBV12-3 or TRBV12-4 with TRBJ2-3, with 7 nucleotides matching TRBD2. The J segment lost 5 bases and the V segment lost 6 bases, leaving 8 bases of the junction unmatched. The CDR3 is 14 amino acids. This chain's CDR3 is CASSLGGNGDTQYF. In DNA, the CDR3 is TGTGCCAGCAGCCTGGGAGGGAATGGAGATACGCAGTATTTT.

The chain combines TRBV21-1 with TRBJ1-5. TRBV21-1 corresponds to a pseudogene. The CDR3 has 17 amino acids. The CDR3: CASSRGGNQAGNQPQHF. As DNA, the CDR3 is TGTGCCAGCAGCCGGGGAGGGAACCAAGCGGGCAATCAGCCCCAGCATTTT.

This clonotype was counted a few times. The J gene is TRBJ1-2, the V gene TRBV2, with 7 bases that match TRBD1. CDR1 SNHLY and CDR2 FYNNEI come from the germline V gene. V shed 4 bases and J 6 bases; nucleotides not matched to a gene: 5. The CDR3 has 13 amino acids. The CDR3: CASSVPRGDGYTF. For the CDR3, the DNA is TGTGCCAGCAGTGTCCCCAGGGGGGATGGCTACACCTTC.

The V gene is TRBV7-8, the J gene TRBJ2-1; 7 bases agree with TRBD2. The CDR3 is 17 amino acids. In germline, CDR1 is SGHVS, CDR2 FQNEAQ. The V gene end was trimmed by 1 base and the J gene end by 4 bases; junction bases not matched to a gene: 10. CDR3 bases: TGTGCCAGCAGCTTAGTCTTCCTAGCGGCCGGTTACAATGAGCAGTTCTTC. As protein: CASSLVFLAAGYNEQFF.

This sequence joins TRBV3-1 and TRBJ2-1; no definite D call. CDR1 and CDR2 (germline): LGHDT, YNNKEL (reference sequence). Trimming took 0 bases from V and 0 from J, leaving 9 bases between them. This CDR3 contains 16 residues. The CDR3 sequence is CASSQDRIPSYNEQFF. The CDR3, as DNA: TGTGCCAGCAGCCAAGATCGGATACCCTCCTACAATGAGCAGTTCTTC.

This clonotype was seen ten or more times. CDR3 sequence (DNA): TGTGCCATCGCTCCAGCGGGAACCTACGAGCAGTACTTC. This sequence encodes CAIAPAGTYEQYF. The chain joins TRBV10-3 to TRBJ2-7, with TRBD2 matching over 7 bases. The CDR3 runs 13 residues. Germline V gives CDR1 ENHRY, CDR2 SYGVKD. V shed 8 bases, J shed 2 bases, and the junction held 6 bases outside the gene matches.

This clonotype was counted many times. The CDR3 here is CATSKPSGANVLTF. Written as DNA, the CDR3 is TGTGCCACCAGCAAGCCCTCTGGGGCCAACGTCCTGACTTTC. This chain uses TRBV15 with TRBJ2-6; no reliable D call. Trimming shortened V by 4 bases and J by 0 bases, and 4 bases separated the two germline ends. CDR1 is LNHNV, CDR2 YYDKDF, per germline (reference sequence). The CDR3 is made up of 14 amino acids.

J is TRBJ1-2 and V is TRBV7-9; D remains unclear. V gave up 1 base and J gave up 8 bases, with 14 bases separating them. The CDR3 runs to 14 residues. CDR1 SEHNR and CDR2 FQNEAQ come from the germline V gene (reference sequence). Here the CDR3 DNA reads TGTGCCAGCAGCTTAGGTCCAGGCCCGGAAGGCTACACCTTC. It codes for CASSLGPGPEGYTF.

This rearrangement joins TRBV2 to TRBJ2-5; maybe TRBD2 (7 bases). CDR1 SNHLY and CDR2 FYNNEI come from the germline V gene. The CDR3 has 20 residues. V lost 3 bases and J 4 bases, leaving 30 bases between the germline ends. The chain's CDR3 is CASSEAHRITSAGQVETQYF. Here the CDR3 DNA reads TGTGCCAGCAGTGAGGCGCACCGGATCACTAGCGCGGGACAAGTAGAGACCCAGTACTTC. Complete variable domain (other parts from reference TRBV2 and TRBJ2-5): EPEVTQTPSHQVTQMGQEVILRCVPISNHLYFYWYRQILGQKVEFLVSFYNNEISEKSEIFDDQFSVERPDGSNFTLKIRSTKLEDSAMYFCASSEAHRITSAGQVETQYFGPGTRLLVL.

Only one count was recorded for this clonotype. The rearrangement uses TRBV2 and TRBJ2-7; either TRBD1 or TRBD2 may supply D (5 bases each). The V end was cut by 4 bases, the J end by 1 base, with 14 bases between. CDR3 length equals 15 residues. Germline lookup yields CDR1 SNHLY and CDR2 FYNNEI. DNA for the CDR3: TGTGCCAGCAGTGCCGGGACGTTCCGATCCTACGAGCAGTACTTC. This encodes CASSAGTFRSYEQYF.

The chain recombines TRBV12-3 or TRBV12-4 with TRBJ2-1; a weak D match, TRBD2 (6 bases). This CDR3 has 16 amino acids. The germline V and J ends were trimmed by 3 bases and 3 bases, with 15 bases remaining between them. The CDR3 DNA reads TGTGCCAGCAGTTTTCTCGGGACTGGCAACTACAATGAGCAGTTCTTC. Translation: CASSFLGTGNYNEQFF.

The chain employs TRBV24-1 and TRBJ2-1, with D tentatively TRBD2 (5 bases). The CDR3 contains 14 residues. Germline V gene lookup returns CDR1 KGHDR and CDR2 SFDVKD. V shed 6 bases and J shed 4 bases, with 12 bases lying between them. DNA for the CDR3: TGTGCCACCAGTAGGGAGAGATCATACAATGAGCAGTTCTTC. It codes for CATSRERSYNEQFF.

The chain's CDR3 is CSAHISSYNEQFF. The CDR3 DNA reads as TGCAGTGCTCATATAAGCTCCTACAATGAGCAGTTCTTC. The J gene is TRBJ2-1, the V gene TRBV20-1, with D hard to call. CDR3 length equals 13 residues. V gave up 5 bases and J gave up 0 bases, with 8 bases separating them. Germline V gene lookup returns CDR1 DFQATT and CDR2 SNEGSKA (reference sequence).

This clonotype showed up just a few times. The chain is built from TRBV7-3 and TRBJ2-4; D uncertain. The closer fit of TRBJ2-7 to the DNA end suggests the J call may be wrong. Germline CDR1 reads SGHTA; CDR2 reads FQGTGA. The CDR3 sequence is 13 residues long. CDR3 sequence reads: CASSLTDGYEQYF. As DNA, the CDR3 is TGTGCCAGCAGCTTAACTGACGGGTACGAGCAGTACTTC.

The chain has TRBV20-1 and TRBJ1-3; D is perhaps TRBD1 (6 bases). This CDR3 is 14 amino acids long. Germline CDR1 DFQATT, CDR2 SNEGSKA (reference sequence). Trimming shortened V by 3 bases and J by 3 bases, and 12 bases separated the two germline ends. CDR3 in amino acids: CSARAGRGGNTIYF. CDR3 DNA sequence: TGCAGTGCTAGGGCGGGCAGGGGTGGAAACACCATATATTTT.

The chain uses TRBV5-1 and TRBJ1-1; D not certain. The germline gives CDR1 SGHRS, CDR2 YFSETQ. V was cut by 0 bases and J by 0 bases, with 9 bases left in between. This CDR3 is built from 15 residues. The CDR3 sequence is CASSLDVTVNTEAFF. The CDR3, as DNA: TGCGCCAGCAGCTTGGATGTAACAGTGAACACTGAAGCTTTCTTT.

This clonotype was seen just once. The rearrangement links TRBV21-1 to TRBJ1-5; the table gives TRBD1 as D, unverified against the DNA. TRBV21-1 is described as a pseudogene. This CDR3 is 15 amino acids long. CDR3 loop: CASSKAQGVNQPQHF. For the CDR3, the DNA is TGTGCCAGCAGCAAAGCACAGGGCGTTAATCAGCCCCAGCATTTT.

The chain has TRBV11-3 and TRBJ2-1, with 10 bases aligning to TRBD2. Germline assignment: CDR1 SGHNT and CDR2 YENEEA. V was pared by 5 bases and J by 8 bases, with 9 bases of the junction left unmatched. This CDR3 region has 15 residues. The CDR3 sequence is CASSRVAGGTDEQFF. As DNA, the CDR3 is TGTGCCAGCAGCCGGGTAGCGGGAGGTACGGATGAGCAGTTCTTC. The whole variable domain, remainder taken from reference TRBV11-3 and TRBJ2-1, is EAGVVQSPRYKIIEKKQPVAFWCNPISGHNTLYWYLQNLGQGPELLIRYENEEAVDDSQLPKDRFSAERLKGVDSTLKIQPAELGDSAVYLCASSRVAGGTDEQFFGPGTRLTVL.

This clonotype has a handful of counts. The chain has TRBV7-3 and TRBJ2-5, with 13 bases lining up with TRBD2. V shed 5 bases, J shed 4 bases, and the junction held 10 bases outside the gene matches. CDR1 is SGHTA, CDR2 FQGTGA, per germline. The CDR3 totals 17 residues. In nucleotides, the CDR3 is TGTGCCAGCAGCATCCGCGGGACTAGCGGGATCGGAGAGACCCAGTACTTC. Translation gives CASSIRGTSGIGETQYF.

The chain is built from TRBV5-1 and TRBJ2-5; D gene ambiguous. Germline assignment: CDR1 SGHRS and CDR2 YFSETQ. The CDR3 length is 14 residues. V lost 2 bases, J lost 2 bases, and 10 bases lay in between. CDR3: CASSFQRKQETQYF. As DNA, the CDR3 is TGCGCCAGCAGCTTTCAGCGTAAGCAAGAGACCCAGTACTTC.